The clone carrying this T cell receptor (beta chain) has just a few counts. Its target is not known. The germline V gene encodes CDR1 KGHDR and CDR2 SFDVKD. The ends were cut back, 2 bases at V and 5 bases at J, with 5 bases in the middle. The CDR3 is 12 residues long. The sample originates from a study of T-cell memory formation after mild COVID-19. Study at large: TCR clusters largely stayed donor specific.

TCRdb fed the 5' RACE reads into MiXCR, producing one record per CDR3 protein. Here the sample spans roughly 400,000 distinct CDR3 sequences, roughly 24% being singletons. Study-level results: Cross-reactive memory apparently joined, as some responding clones appeared in pre-infection memory. Confirmation of SARS-CoV-2 specificity was lacking for second-wave clones peaking day 37. The study found contracting CD4+ clones mainly in CM and EM and contracting CD8+ clones in EMRA.

The chain is built from TRBV24-1 and TRBJ2-5, with no clear D. Sample: PBMCs or a T cell subset sorted from them (not recorded which). The receptor was derived from an adult woman who had mild COVID-19 (a few samples of this study predate the infection). Cell type and time point are not known. CDR3 DNA: TGTGCCACCAGTGATTCATCCGAGACCCAGTACTTC. As protein: CATSDSSETQYF.